This TCR beta chain was obtained from a study of T-cell memory formation after mild COVID-19. The CDR3 length is 14 residues. Germline CDR1 is SGHRS and CDR2 is YFSETQ. This clonotype was seen repeatedly, ten times or more. Antigen: not known. The junction and the germline gene differ at one end; a read error may be behind it. Constant-segment primers were used for 5'RACE, and the resulting TCR alpha and TCR beta cDNA libraries carried sample barcodes and UMIs. TCRdb reprocessed the 5' RACE reads via MiXCR and lists one record per CDR3 protein. The sample has about 440,000 distinct CDR3 sequences, approximately 20% seen once; the top ten hold around 8.4%. The study's findings and limits: Among contracting clones, CD4+ were mainly CM/EM and CD8+ enriched in EMRA.

The clonotype was recovered from an adult woman who had mild COVID-19 (a few samples of this study predate the infection). Cell type and time point are not known. Source material: PBMCs or a T cell subset sorted from them (not recorded which). The genes are TRBV5-1 and TRBJ2-7; D possibly matches TRBD1 or TRBD2 (5 bases each). In DNA, the CDR3 is TGTGCCAGCAGCTTAGACCGGGGACCCTACGAGCAGTACTTC. Amino acids: CASSLDRGPYEQYF.